These 10 T cell receptor beta chains were all obtained from the same sample, sequenced in a study. TCRdb called the RT-PCR reads again in MiXCR, with one record for every CDR3 protein. The sample carries about 700,000 distinct CDR3 sequences, 13% to 15% recorded once. Specimen: memory CD4+ T cells from blood. The receptor set was obtained from a female donor in good health, serving as a healthy control.

This clonotype has a count of ten or more. The V and J genes are TRBV20-1 and TRBJ2-7, with a possible D match to TRBD2 (5 bases). The germline V and J ends were trimmed by 3 bases and 5 bases, with 17 bases remaining between them. The germline V gene has CDR1 DFQATT and CDR2 SNEGSKA (reference sequence). CDR3 length equals 14 residues. CDR3 coding DNA: TGCAGTGCTAGTGGTGCTAGCTCCGCCGACGAGCAGTACTTC. Its translation is CSASGASSADEQYF.

In its sample, this clonotype was seen many times. The rearrangement uses TRBV6-5 and TRBJ2-1; 11 bases agree with TRBD2. Germline loops: CDR1 MNHEY, CDR2 SVGAGI. This CDR3 contains 14 residues. The V segment lost 6 bases and the J segment 5 bases; nucleotides outside the gene matches: 3. CDR3 loop: CASRWGLADNEQFF. DNA of the CDR3: TGTGCCAGCAGATGGGGACTAGCGGACAATGAGCAGTTCTTC.

The sample holds many counts of this clonotype. The chain employs TRBV4-3 and TRBJ2-5, with D perhaps TRBD2 (5 bases). The germline gives CDR1 LGHNA, CDR2 YSLEER. The CDR3 covers 15 residues. Trimming took off 4 bases at V and 1 base at J, with 13 bases between the two ends. CDR3 loop: CASSRQPGSQETQYF. CDR3 nucleotides: TGCGCCAGCAGCCGACAACCGGGGTCCCAAGAGACCCAGTACTTC.

The chain couples TRBV5-1 to TRBJ2-1; D may be TRBD2 (5 bases). The germline V gene has CDR1 SGHRS and CDR2 YFSETQ. CDR3 length equals 15 residues. Trimming took 1 base from V and 4 from J, leaving 12 bases between them. The CDR3 DNA sequence: TGCGCCAGCAGCTTGCAAGGGAGAGATTACAATGAGCAGTTCTTC. Amino acid sequence: CASSLQGRDYNEQFF.

The table lists this clonotype with many counts. The rearrangement uses TRBV4-2 and TRBJ2-7, with D maybe TRBD2 (6 bases). The V end lost 2 bases, the J end lost 7 bases, and 12 bases lay between the germline ends. From germline, CDR1 is LGHNA and CDR2 YNFKEQ. The CDR3 covers 13 residues. For the CDR3, the DNA is TGTGCCAGCAGCCAATTCGGACTACGGGAGCAGTACTTC. Translated: CASSQFGLREQYF.

This clonotype was found many times. The J gene is TRBJ2-7, the V gene TRBV6-5; 8 nucleotides agree with TRBD1. From germline, CDR1 is MNHEY and CDR2 SVGAGI. This CDR3 is 12 amino acids long. V trimming: 5 bases; J trimming: 5 bases; junction bases outside the gene matches: 2. CDR3 sequence (DNA): TGTGCCAGCAGTGGGGACAGGCACGAGCAGTACTTC. It translates to CASSGDRHEQYF.

This clonotype was detected only a few times. The chain joins TRBV7-2 to TRBJ2-7, with a weak D call TRBD1 (7 bases). V was trimmed by 1 base and J by 0 bases, leaving 13 bases between them. CDR3 length: 16 amino acids. Germline CDR1 and CDR2: SGHTA and FQGNSA. The CDR3, as DNA: TGTGCCAGCAGCTTAGTCTCAGGGGGACTCTCCTACGAGCAGTACTTC. This sequence encodes CASSLVSGGLSYEQYF.

This clonotype was found many times. The chain joins TRBV12-3 or TRBV12-4 to TRBJ2-7; 8 bases line up with TRBD1. V lost 2 bases to trimming and J lost 2 bases; unmatched junction nucleotides: 5. CDR3 length: 15 residues. CDR3 amino acids: CASSLRTGGTYEQYF. CDR3 in DNA: TGTGCCAGCAGTTTACGCACAGGGGGAACCTACGAGCAGTACTTC.

This clonotype was counted a few times. The chain has TRBV6-5 and TRBJ2-7; a possible D gene is TRBD2 (6 bases). The V end was cut by 0 bases, the J end by 7 bases, with 22 bases between. The CDR3 extends over 17 amino acids. The germline V gene encodes CDR1 MNHEY and CDR2 SVGAGI. Here the CDR3 DNA reads TGTGCCAGCAGTTACTCCCCACATCCGGCGGGATCGGCTGAGCAGTACTTC. This encodes CASSYSPHPAGSAEQYF.

The genes are TRBV30 and TRBJ1-1, with D unclear. V was trimmed by 1 base and J by 3 bases, leaving 9 bases between them. The CDR3 is made up of 13 amino acids. CDR1 and CDR2 (germline): GTSNPN, SVGIG (reference sequence). CDR3 sequence: CAWSEQDHTEAFF. The DNA of the CDR3 is TGTGCCTGGAGTGAGCAGGACCACACTGAAGCTTTCTTT.